These T cell receptor beta chains were read from a single sample in a study of CD4 T cells in relation to SARS-CoV-2 and coronaviruses. Their antigens are not known. TCRdb keeps only in-frame clones here, not all; method: immunoSEQ multiplex PCR. The table lists about 18,000 clones, 75% to 85% of them singletons. The sequenced sample consisted of CD4+ T cells from PBMCs, cultured in vitro. These receptors all stem from a human donor in good health. Both conserved end residues are part of each CDR3. D genes are given only for firm matches. Clone size is stated in some rows and not others, as once, few, many or a class when expanded.

V gene	J gene	D gene	clone size	CDR3 protein	CDR3 DNA
TRBV6-1	TRBJ1-2	TRBD1	once	CASIRGTVNYGYTF	TGTGCCAGCATCAGAGGGACAGTCAACTATGGCTACACCTTC
TRBV18	TRBJ2-7	TRBD1	.	CASSPNFGQGGPYEQYF	TGTGCCAGCTCACCAAACTTCGGACAGGGTGGTCCCTACGAGCAGTACTTC
TRBV7-2	TRBJ2-2	.	.	CASSTPIWNTGELFF	TGTGCCAGCAGCACGCCTATTTGGAACACCGGGGAGCTGTTTTTT
TRBV6-2/TRBV6-3	TRBJ2-1	.	once	CASSSRTDYNEQFF	TGTGCCAGCAGTTCACGGACTGATTACAATGAGCAGTTCTTC
TRBV9	TRBJ2-2	TRBD1	.	CASSLTGGSGELFF	TGTGCCAGCAGCTTAACAGGGGGATCCGGGGAGCTGTTTTTT
TRBV5-8	TRBJ1-1	.	.	CASTLLGINTEAFF	TGTGCCAGCACCCTGTTAGGGATAAACACTGAAGCTTTCTTT
TRBV4-3	TRBJ2-7	.	.	CASSQDTTFGEQYF	TGCGCCAGCAGCCAAGATACGACTTTCGGCGAGCAGTACTTC
TRBV11-3	TRBJ1-1	.	once	CASSPGQNTEAFF	TGTGCCAGCAGCCCGGGCCAGAACACTGAAGCTTTCTTT
TRBV9	TRBJ2-2	.	.	CASSVVGTTGELFF	TGTGCCAGCAGCGTAGTTGGGACTACCGGGGAGCTGTTTTTT
TRBV11-3	TRBJ2-1	.	once	CASSLENLGSNNEQFF	TGTGCCAGCAGCTTAGAGAATTTAGGATCCAACAATGAGCAGTTCTTC
TRBV5-6	TRBJ2-5	TRBD2	.	CASSLRLAGGRETQYF	TGTGCCAGCAGCCTAAGACTAGCGGGGGGTAGAGAGACCCAGTACTTC
TRBV5-5	TRBJ2-7	TRBD2	.	CASRPAGVSREQYF	TGTGCCAGCAGACCAGCGGGGGTGTCCCGCGAGCAGTACTTC
TRBV7-3	TRBJ2-2	TRBD2	.	CASSFLGLASGELFF	TGTGCCAGCAGCTTCCTCGGACTAGCGTCCGGGGAGCTGTTTTTT
TRBV27	TRBJ1-4	TRBD1	once	CASSPRRGPWEKLFF	TGTGCCAGCAGTCCCCGGAGGGGGCCTTGGGAAAAACTGTTTTTT
TRBV6-5	TRBJ1-4	.	.	CASSSAGANEKLFF	TGTGCCAGCAGTTCCGCGGGGGCTAATGAAAAACTGTTTTTT
TRBV10-3	TRBJ1-6	.	.	CAISEQFRGDNSPLHF	TGTGCCATCAGTGAGCAGTTTCGGGGTGATAATTCACCCCTCCACTTT
TRBV18	TRBJ2-5	.	.	CASSPKSGKETQYF	TGTGCCAGCTCACCAAAGTCAGGAAAAGAGACCCAGTACTTC
TRBV7-9	TRBJ1-3	.	few	CASKPASSGNTIYF	TGTGCCAGCAAGCCAGCGAGCTCTGGAAACACCATATATTTT
TRBV7-2	TRBJ2-7	TRBD2	.	CASSLRLAGAIEQYF	TGTGCCAGCAGCTTACGACTAGCGGGAGCAATCGAGCAGTACTTC
TRBV4-3	TRBJ2-5	TRBD2	.	CASSQDTVAGGETQYF	TGCGCCAGCAGCCAAGATACGGTAGCGGGGGGAGAGACCCAGTACTTC
TRBV6-5	TRBJ2-6	.	.	CASIDRPSGANVLTF	TGTGCCAGCATCGATAGACCCTCTGGGGCCAACGTCCTGACTTTC
TRBV4-2	TRBJ2-7	.	.	CASSQVGDAPYEQYF	TGTGCCAGCAGCCAAGTGGGGGACGCCCCGTACGAGCAGTACTTC
TRBV7-8	TRBJ1-1	TRBD1	.	CASARTGRDLEAFF	TGTGCCAGCGCTCGGACAGGGCGGGATCTGGAAGCTTTCTTT
TRBV11-2	TRBJ2-7	TRBD2	.	CASSLRLAPYEQYF	TGTGCCAGCAGCTTAAGACTAGCCCCCTACGAGCAGTACTTC
TRBV19	TRBJ2-1	TRBD2	.	CAVKNPGLAGGLYYNEQFF	TGTGCCGTCAAGAACCCGGGACTAGCGGGAGGGCTTTACTACAATGAGCAGTTCTTC
TRBV9	TRBJ2-2	.	few	CASSTPNSGTPFAGELFF	TGTGCCAGCAGCACCCCCAATTCTGGGACTCCTTTTGCCGGGGAGCTGTTTTTT
TRBV5-5	TRBJ2-5	.	.	CASSLIQGIAETQYF	TGTGCCAGCAGCTTGATTCAGGGGATAGCAGAGACCCAGTACTTC
TRBV12-3/TRBV12-4	TRBJ2-2	.	.	CASSGGHTGELFF	TGTGCCAGCAGTGGGGGGCACACCGGGGAGCTGTTTTTT
TRBV19	TRBJ1-2	.	.	CASSSSQEIYGYTF	TGTGCCAGTAGTTCCAGCCAAGAGATCTATGGCTACACCTTC
TRBV18	TRBJ2-4	TRBD1	.	CASSPPRTGGGKNIQYF	TGTGCCAGCTCACCACCGAGGACAGGGGGCGGCAAAAACATTCAGTACTTC
TRBV9	TRBJ2-1	.	.	CASSVTRDPSYNEQFF	TGTGCCAGCAGCGTCACACGGGATCCTTCCTACAATGAGCAGTTCTTC
TRBV18	TRBJ1-1	.	.	CASSQGRAEAFF	TGTGCCAGCTCACAAGGGAGGGCTGAAGCTTTCTTT
TRBV5-1	TRBJ2-7	.	.	CASSPSSPYEQYF	TGCGCCAGCAGCCCCTCCTCCCCCTACGAGCAGTACTTC
TRBV6-5	TRBJ1-1	.	.	CASSQVLNTEAFF	TGTGCCAGCAGCCAGGTCCTGAACACTGAAGCTTTCTTT
TRBV14	TRBJ2-5	.	.	CASSQLPSWRAGQETQYF	TGTGCCAGCAGCCAACTCCCCTCCTGGAGAGCCGGCCAAGAGACCCAGTACTTC
TRBV3-1/TRBV3-2	TRBJ1-1	.	large	CASSQAGTGDTEAFF	TGTGCCAGCAGCCAAGCCGGGACTGGGGACACTGAAGCTTTCTTT
TRBV7-2	TRBJ2-3	TRBD2	.	CASSSFSGGAGDTQYF	TGTGCCAGCAGCTCGTTTAGCGGGGGGGCGGGAGATACGCAGTATTTT
TRBV3-1/TRBV3-2	TRBJ2-3	TRBD2	once	CASSRGTSGDTQYF	TGTGCCAGCAGCCGAGGGACTAGCGGGGATACGCAGTATTTT
TRBV10-3	TRBJ1-5	.	.	CAISENGGAEPQHF	TGTGCCATCAGTGAGAACGGGGGCGCGGAGCCCCAGCATTTT
TRBV11-2	TRBJ2-3	.	.	CASNGGADTQYF	TGTGCCAGCAACGGGGGAGCAGATACGCAGTATTTT
TRBV18	TRBJ2-5	TRBD2	.	CASSPRGLAGVETQYF	TGTGCCAGCTCACCACGCGGTCTAGCGGGCGTAGAGACCCAGTACTTC
TRBV10-1	TRBJ2-2	TRBD1	once	CASSATGYGELFF	TGCGCCAGCAGTGCGACAGGGTACGGGGAGCTGTTTTTT
TRBV4-1	TRBJ1-5	TRBD1	.	CASSPIQGDQPQHF	TGCGCCAGCAGCCCGATTCAGGGGGATCAGCCCCAGCATTTT
TRBV5-4	TRBJ1-2	.	.	CASSSTFMKVNYGYTF	TGTGCCAGCAGCTCCACGTTCATGAAGGTAAACTATGGCTACACCTTC
TRBV9	TRBJ2-5	.	.	CASSTHIEGETQYF	TGTGCCAGCAGCACTCACATCGAAGGGGAGACCCAGTACTTC
TRBV19	TRBJ1-5	.	few	CASSRGSNQPQHF	TGTGCCAGTAGTCGCGGGAGCAATCAGCCCCAGCATTTT
TRBV11-3	TRBJ2-1	TRBD2	.	CASSLGLAGVNEQFF	TGTGCCAGCAGCTTAGGGCTAGCGGGAGTGAATGAGCAGTTCTTC
TRBV18	TRBJ2-1	.	.	CASSEVHENNEQFF	TGTGCCAGCTCCGAGGTCCACGAGAACAATGAGCAGTTCTTC
TRBV18	TRBJ2-7	TRBD1	.	CASSPPDRDSYEQYF	TGTGCCAGCTCACCACCCGACAGGGACTCCTACGAGCAGTACTTC
TRBV6-4	TRBJ2-7	.	.	CASSDSGRRGRDF	TGTGCCAGCAGTGACTCCGGCAGGCGAGGCAGGGACTTC